The clone carrying this T cell receptor beta chain occurred many times. This entry belongs to a study of T-cell reconstitution after alpha-beta-depleted transplantation in children. Germline values: CDR1 SGHTA, CDR2 FQGNSA. The CDR3 loop spans 15 amino acids. The ends lost 5 bases at V and 8 bases at J; junction bases unmatched: 3. Preparation of the TCRbeta library used unique molecular identifiers. Using its own MiXCR run on the PCR reads, TCRdb lists one record per CDR3 protein. The sample carries about 610,000 distinct CDR3 sequences, about 11% recorded once. The clonotype comes from a human donor who donated a stem cell graft to a child with acute myeloid leukemia. The rearrangement joins TRBV7-2 to TRBJ2-4; 16 bases map to TRBD2. This material consisted of PBMCs from the stem cell graft donor, taken from the stem cell graft. The chain's CDR3 is CASSNGTSGRDIQYF. The CDR3 DNA reads TGTGCCAGCAGCAACGGGACTAGCGGGAGGGACATTCAGTACTTC. Drawing the rest from reference TRBV7-2 and TRBJ2-4, the complete variable domain is GAGVSQSPSNKVTEKGKDVELRCDPISGHTALYWYRQSLGQGLEFLIYFQGNSAPDKSGLPSDRFSAERTGGSVSTLTIQRTQQEDSAVYLCASSNGTSGRDIQYFGAGTRLSVL.